The 31 T cell receptor beta chains in this list originate from one sample, sequenced in a study of CD8+CD57+ T cells in acquired aplastic anemia. Genomic DNA served as template for TCR beta VDJ and CDR3 profiling. From the reads, TCRdb called clonotypes with MiXCR, one entry per CDR3 protein. Of 400,000 to 450,000 distinct CDR3 sequences listed, roughly 68% are singletons. The source material was sorted CD4+, CD8+, or CD8+CD57+ T cells (not recorded which) from PBMCs. These receptor sequences come from a human donor in good health, serving as a control.

The rearrangement links TRBV5-1 to TRBJ1-5; D is uncertain. Germline assignment: CDR1 SGHRS and CDR2 YFSETQ. The CDR3 loop spans 15 amino acids. The V end was cut by 0 bases, the J end by 2 bases, with 9 bases between. The CDR3 here is CASSLDGPGNQPQHF. The DNA for the CDR3 is TGCGCCAGCAGCTTGGACGGGCCGGGCAATCAGCCCCAGCATTTT.

The rearrangement joins TRBV20-1 to TRBJ2-2; either TRBD1 or TRBD2 may fit D (5 bases each). Trimming removed 7 bases at V and 5 bases at J, with 23 bases between. Germline V gives CDR1 DFQATT, CDR2 SNEGSKA (reference sequence). The CDR3 loop spans 16 amino acids. CDR3 coding DNA: TGCAGTGTCCGGGGCGGCCCCCCTCTCTGGACCGGGGAGCTGTTTTTT. Translation gives CSVRGGPPLWTGELFF.

The rearrangement joins TRBV7-2 to TRBJ2-1; 12 bases agree with TRBD2. V shed 1 base and J 8 bases; nucleotides not matched to a gene: 6. Germline loops: CDR1 SGHTA, CDR2 FQGNSA. This CDR3 has 16 residues. CDR3 bases: TGTGCCAGCAGCTTAGTCGTGACTAGCGGGGGATATGAGCAGTTCTTC. This gives the protein CASSLVVTSGGYEQFF.

With respect to this clonotype: The missing conserved phenylalanine or tryptophan at the end of this CDR3 makes a read error likely. Because the CDR3's place on the DNA is in doubt, the DNA is left out and the CDR3 is given as listed by TCRdb. The rearrangement joins TRBV7-9 to TRBJ2-7. The CDR3 length equals 11 residues, ends included. The germline gives CDR1 SEHNR, CDR2 FQNEAQ (reference sequence). This CDR3 is CATSRHRMATP.

The CDR3 bases are TGTGCCAGCAGCATCGGGGGGACAGCTGCGCAGTATTTT. It translates to CASSIGGTAAQYF. V usage is TRBV7-2 and J usage is TRBJ2-3; the D call may be TRBD1 or TRBD2 (7 bases each). CDR3 length: 13 amino acids. CDR1 SGHTA and CDR2 FQGNSA come from the germline V gene. The V and J ends lost 5 bases and 10 bases respectively, with 16 bases between them. The variable domain in full, completed from reference TRBV7-2 and TRBJ2-3, reads GAGVSQSPSNKVTEKGKDVELRCDPISGHTALYWYRQSLGQGLEFLIYFQGNSAPDKSGLPSDRFSAERTGGSVSTLTIQRTQQEDSAVYLCASSIGGTAAQYFGPGTRLTVL.

The chain links TRBV20-1 to TRBJ2-7; D remains ambiguous. There are 12 residues in the CDR3. The germline CDR1 and CDR2 sequences are DFQATT and SNEGSKA (reference sequence). V was cut by 0 bases and J by 11 bases, with 14 bases left in between. CDR3 bases: TGCAGTGCTAGAGATGGGAATGCTGAGGAGTACTTC. This translates into CSARDGNAEEYF.

This clonotype was seen many times. The chain combines TRBV10-3 with TRBJ1-2, with D perhaps matching TRBD1 (6 bases). V was clipped by 0 bases and J by 0 bases, with 11 bases between them. Germline loops: CDR1 ENHRY, CDR2 SYGVKD. This CDR3 contains 16 residues. The chain's CDR3 is CAISESIQGPNYGYTF. The CDR3 DNA reads as TGTGCCATCAGTGAGTCGATACAGGGACCTAACTATGGCTACACCTTC.

Concerning this clonotype: The CDR3 end shows no conserved phenylalanine or tryptophan, and so a read error is likely. The DNA is left out, because the CDR3 cannot be placed on it with certainty; the CDR3 is given as TCRdb lists it. This chain links TRBV7-3 with TRBJ2-7; the D call TRBD1 from the table was never checked on the DNA. CDR1 is SGHTA, CDR2 FQGTGA, per germline. The CDR3 extends over 13 residues, inclusive of both ends. CDR3 sequence: CASSIRGAGYEQY.

This rearrangement joins TRBV7-3 to TRBJ1-1, with D possibly being TRBD1 (5 bases). Germline lookup yields CDR1 SGHTA and CDR2 FQGTGA. Trimming removed 5 bases from V and 6 bases from J, with 16 bases in between. This CDR3 region has 14 residues. Written as DNA, the CDR3 is TGTGCCAGCAGCAGGGTAAGGGGTGCTCCTGAAGCTTTCTTT. Amino acid sequence: CASSRVRGAPEAFF. The whole variable domain, remainder taken from reference TRBV7-3 and TRBJ1-1, is GAGVSQTPSNKVTEKGKYVELRCDPISGHTALYWYRQSLGQGPEFLIYFQGTGAADDSGLPNDRFFAVRPEGSVSTLKIQRTERGDSAVYLCASSRVRGAPEAFFGQGTRLTVV.

This clonotype was found many times. The chain carries TRBV19 and TRBJ1-3, with no clear D. Trimming removed 5 bases from V and 0 bases from J, with 17 bases in between. Germline V gene lookup returns CDR1 LNHDA and CDR2 SQIVND (reference sequence). CDR3 length: 17 amino acids. The CDR3 DNA is TGTGCCAGTAGTTTGTTGTACCGCACTAGCTCTGGAAACACCATATATTTT. This sequence encodes CASSLLYRTSSGNTIYF.

The chain carries TRBV6-1 and TRBJ1-3, with 11 bases that match TRBD1. The CDR3 covers 16 residues. V lost 6 bases and J lost 2; bases outside the gene matches: 6. From germline, CDR1 is MNHNS and CDR2 SASEGT. This CDR3 reads CASRESGQGAGNTIYF. DNA of the CDR3: TGTGCCAGCAGAGAGTCGGGACAGGGGGCTGGAAACACCATATATTTT.

As to this clonotype: Germline and junction disagree at one end, which may indicate a read error. This sequence joins TRBV5-1 and TRBJ2-2; TRBD2 might be the D (7 bases). Germline-derived CDR1 and CDR2 are SGHRS and YFSETQ. The CDR3 totals 15 residues. CDR3 region: CASSVDGGQAGELFF. The CDR3 DNA reads TGTGCCAGCAGTGTGGACGGGGGGCAGGCCGGGGAGCTGTTTTTT.

This clonotype was found a few times. V gene TRBV29-1 combines with J gene TRBJ2-5, with unresolved D. Looked up from germline, CDR1 is SQVTM and CDR2 is ANQGSEA. This CDR3 contains 10 residues. The V and J ends lost 4 bases and 5 bases respectively, with 5 bases between them. CDR3 region: CSVGLETQYF. CDR3 nucleotide sequence: TGCAGCGTTGGATTGGAGACCCAGTACTTC.

V usage is TRBV5-8 and J usage is TRBJ1-1, with a weak D call TRBD1 (6 bases). The CDR3 contains 12 residues. CDR1 is SGHTS and CDR2 is YDEGEE in the germline V gene. V dropped 3 bases and J dropped 11 bases, with 14 bases sitting between them. The DNA of the CDR3 is TGTGCCAGCAGCTCAATACGAGGGGGGGCTTTCTTT. It specifies CASSSIRGGAFF.

V gene TRBV10-3 combines with J gene TRBJ2-2; D may be TRBD1 (6 bases). V lost 11 bases, J lost 7 bases, and 20 bases lay in between. Germline CDR1 is ENHRY and CDR2 is SYGVKD. The CDR3 sequence is 14 residues long. For the CDR3, the DNA is TGTGCCTCACCAGGGGAGAGGGATCACGGGGAGCTGTTTTTT. This gives the protein CASPGERDHGELFF.

The J gene is TRBJ2-7, the V gene TRBV5-1, with D perhaps matching TRBD1 (6 bases). Trimming removed 4 bases at V and 3 bases at J, with 14 bases between. In germline, CDR1 is SGHRS, CDR2 YFSETQ. This CDR3 has 14 residues. The CDR3 sequence: CASSRDTGCYEQYF. CDR3 DNA: TGCGCCAGCAGCCGGGACACTGGATGCTACGAGCAGTACTTC.

This clonotype was seen many times. V gene TRBV20-1 combines with J gene TRBJ2-4; 13 nucleotides line up with TRBD2. The V and J ends lost 5 bases and 16 bases, in that order; junction bases with no gene match: 14. The CDR3 consists of 14 residues. Germline V gene sequence: CDR1 DFQATT, CDR2 SNEGSKA (reference sequence). The CDR3 nucleotides are TGCAGTGCTGCACGTTCCGGGACTAGCGGGGCTCAATACTTC. Its protein is CSAARSGTSGAQYF.

This clonotype was counted many times. The chain carries TRBV11-2 and TRBJ1-2; D remains ambiguous. V dropped 0 bases and J dropped 6 bases, with 11 bases sitting between them. Germline CDR1 SGHAT, CDR2 FQNNGV. The CDR3 contains 14 residues. The CDR3 DNA follows: TGTGCCAGCAGCTTAGAACGGGTTATCCATGGCTACACCTTC. Its protein product is CASSLERVIHGYTF.

On this clonotype itself: The junction shows a germline mismatch at one end, possibly a read error. V usage is TRBV19 and J usage is TRBJ1-5; D perhaps matches TRBD1 (5 bases). The CDR3 has 14 residues. The germline gives CDR1 LNHDA, CDR2 SQIVND (reference sequence). The CDR3 sequence: CASRKGKGQQPQYF. CDR3 DNA sequence: TGTGCCAGTAGGAAGGGGAAGGGTCAACAGCCCCAGTATTTC.

The V and J genes are TRBV2 and TRBJ1-5; 10 nucleotides line up with TRBD1. Germline lookup yields CDR1 SNHLY and CDR2 FYNNEI. J lost 4 bases, V lost 4 bases, and 4 bases had no gene match. This CDR3 contains 15 residues. The CDR3 spells CASSGQGAQNQPQHF. The CDR3, as DNA: TGTGCCAGCAGTGGACAGGGGGCTCAGAATCAGCCCCAGCATTTT.

J is TRBJ2-7 and V is TRBV7-6; D is unclear. The CDR3 loop spans 16 amino acids. V lost 3 bases, J lost 0 bases, and 15 bases lay in between. In germline, CDR1 is SGHVS, CDR2 FNYEAQ. CDR3 coding DNA: TGTGCCAGCAGCTTGATTGGGAAGGCGAGCTCCTACGAGCAGTACTTC. Translating gives CASSLIGKASSYEQYF.

This chain connects TRBV7-2 to TRBJ2-7; maybe TRBD2 (5 bases). The CDR3 is made up of 15 amino acids. Germline loops: CDR1 SGHTA, CDR2 FQGNSA. With 0 bases removed from V and 4 bases from J, the gap between germline ends came to 13 bases. The CDR3 loop reads CASSLAESAGYEQYF. In DNA, the CDR3 is TGTGCCAGCAGCTTAGCGGAGTCTGCGGGTTACGAGCAGTACTTC. The full variable domain, completed using reference TRBV7-2 and TRBJ2-7, is GAGVSQSPSNKVTEKGKDVELRCDPISGHTALYWYRQSLGQGLEFLIYFQGNSAPDKSGLPSDRFSAERTGGSVSTLTIQRTQQEDSAVYLCASSLAESAGYEQYFGPGTRLTVT.

With respect to this clonotype: The conserved phenylalanine or tryptophan is not found at the CDR3 terminus, so this likely reflects a read error. No DNA is shown, since the ends of the CDR3 on it are uncertain; the CDR3 is the one TCRdb lists. This rearrangement joins TRBV7-6 to TRBJ1-1; the table gives TRBD1 as D, unverified against the DNA. The V gene's germline CDR1 is SGHVS and CDR2 FNYEAQ. The CDR3 numbers 13 amino acids, ends counted. CDR3 amino acids: CASSLGGVTQYFV.

The CDR3 DNA sequence: TGTGCCAGCAGCAGCGCTAGCGGTGGGCCACAGCATTTT. Protein product: CASSSASGGPQHF. J is TRBJ1-5 and V is TRBV7-3; D is uncertain. The CDR3 loop spans 13 amino acids. In germline, CDR1 is SGHTA, CDR2 FQGTGA. V was trimmed by 5 bases and J by 13 bases, leaving 18 bases between them.

In the case of this clonotype: Lacking the conserved final phenylalanine or tryptophan, this CDR3 likely reflects a read error. The DNA is left out, because the CDR3 cannot be placed on it with certainty; the CDR3 is given as TCRdb lists it. This sequence joins TRBV7-2 and TRBJ1-1. The CDR3 numbers 13 amino acids, ends counted. Germline V gene sequence: CDR1 SGHTA, CDR2 FQGNSA. The CDR3 region is CASRVYIIGEDSQ.

This clonotype was recorded at least ten times. CDR3 DNA sequence: TGTGCCAGCAGCTTGAGTAACAGGGGTGGCGGGGAGCTGTTTTTT. Encoded protein: CASSLSNRGGGELFF. The chain couples TRBV7-2 to TRBJ2-2; TRBD1 agrees at 7 bases. V gave up 3 bases and J gave up 7 bases; unmatched junction bases: 8. CDR1 is SGHTA, CDR2 FQGNSA, per germline. The CDR3 extends over 15 amino acids.

The V and J genes are TRBV5-1 and TRBJ1-2, with D uncertain. Germline V CDR1 and CDR2: SGHRS, YFSETQ. The CDR3 runs to 14 residues. V lost 0 bases to trimming and J lost 6 bases, with 12 bases between them. In DNA, the CDR3 is TGCGCCAGCAGCTTGGGCGGCAGGCGAGATGGCTACACCTTC. Translated: CASSLGGRRDGYTF.

The chain couples TRBV20-1 to TRBJ1-1; D remains ambiguous. The CDR3 length is 13 residues. CDR1 and CDR2 from the germline V gene are DFQATT and SNEGSKA (reference sequence). The CDR3 DNA is TGCAGCGCCCGAACGGCCGGCGACACTGAAGCTTTCTTT. The encoded protein is CSARTAGDTEAFF.

V usage is TRBV20-1 and J usage is TRBJ2-7; 9 positions agree with TRBD1. CDR1 DFQATT and CDR2 SNEGSKA come from the germline V gene (reference sequence). There are 15 residues in the CDR3. With 3 bases clipped from V and 6 bases from J, the junction kept 12 bases outside the gene matches. The CDR3 DNA sequence: TGCAGTGCTAGGGGGCCGGGACAGGGAGTCACCGAGCAGTACTTC. As protein: CSARGPGQGVTEQYF.

V gene TRBV5-1 combines with J gene TRBJ1-4; D possibly corresponds to TRBD1 (6 bases). Germline V CDR1 and CDR2: SGHRS, YFSETQ. Trimming pared 7 bases from V and 8 bases from J, leaving 21 bases between. The CDR3 contains 15 residues. CDR3 in amino acids: CASALAGANTEKLFF. The CDR3 region has the DNA TGCGCCAGCGCCCTTGCGGGGGCGAACACAGAAAAACTGTTTTTT.

The chain couples TRBV5-1 to TRBJ2-5; 13 bases line up with TRBD2. The CDR3 contains 15 residues. Germline-derived CDR1 and CDR2 are SGHRS and YFSETQ. The V gene end was trimmed by 5 bases and the J gene end by 5 bases; junction bases not matched to a gene: 6. CDR3 nucleotide sequence: TGCGCCAGCAGTTCAGGACTAGCGGGAGCGGAGACCCAGTACTTC. This gives the protein CASSSGLAGAETQYF.